This T cell receptor beta chain was captured in a study of T cell repertoires in ileal Crohn's disease (dated by TCRdb to between 2018 and 2020). In terms of the full investigation: The median duration of disease was around 8 years, and at the time of surgery around 35% of patients were active smokers. The TCR repertoire was analysed in about 60 patients with Crohn's disease drawn from a prospective multicentre cohort. A total of around 150 mucosal samples from 57 patients were sequenced, collected from several sites on the surgical specimen as well as at postoperative endoscopy. Postoperative therapy was given to about half of the patients, with thiopurines administered to under 13 patients and anti-TNF agents administered to 15 to 20 patients. M6 samples were neoterminal ileum biopsies taken at postoperative colonoscopy. Every patient underwent surgery because of a complication, which was stricturing disease in about 61% and penetrating disease in 39%. A Rutgeerts score above i0 was used to define endoscopic postoperative recurrence. The study was conducted in parallel with a multicentre cohort that was designed to identify predictors of early endoscopic recurrence following ileocolonic resection.

Remarks on this clone: The antigen this receptor binds is unknown. No much larger clonotype is one base removed from it; base qualities were not supplied.

For commercial TCRB immunosequencing, roughly 0.5 micrograms of biopsy DNA were submitted for each sample. Adaptive Biotechnology amplified CDR3 regions from genomic DNA with a two-step multiplex PCR that controlled for amplification bias. In the first PCR, primers covered every V and J gene segment, and in the second PCR, barcodes and Illumina adapters were added. CDR3 libraries were sequenced using an Illumina instrument. Per the original workflow: Vendor-provided pipelines were combined with custom analysis of raw data in R/Bioconductor under R version 3.3.0. Clonality, which ranges from 0 to 1, was calculated as the inverse of the normalised Shannon entropy across all productive clones. High-frequency clones were defined as the share of the repertoire taken up by the top 100 clones, keeping only clones that passed a 95% confidence test. The Simpson index measured repertoire diversity, and the Morisita-Horn index measured overlap between samples. TCRdb carries this immuneACCESS record with in-frame sequences only. Its versions omit some clonotypes, under half of them owing to an unresolved V gene in the studies checked, with the rest unexplained. The V and J calls and clone size were taken over from that table, and D and trimming were inferred from the DNA. The sample records some 3,000 clones, about 70% of which are singletons. Approximately 20% of the sample is held by the ten biggest clonotypes.

Taken from cysteine to phenylalanine, the CDR3 has 14 residues. The entry retains the CDR3 DNA only, 42 bases that are in frame from base 1. CDR1 and CDR2 (MNHNS, SASEGT) derive from the germline V gene. Trimming costs V 0 bases and J 5 bases, and their ends lie 7 bases apart. The study at large found these results: Only a subgroup of patients, of unstated size, had mucosal CD4 and CD8 T cells sorted and sequenced. Compared with CD4 T cells, sorted CD8 T cells contained more high-frequency clones, which suggests that the mucosal expansions were mostly CD8. A significantly higher proportion of clonal expansions was observed in active smokers at surgery than in non-smokers (about 25% vs 20%, p=0.02). Higher percentages of high-frequency clones at the time of surgery were linked to endoscopic recurrence, and every patient with clonality above 26.8% (18/57) had recurrence. Within the first year after surgery, the timing of postoperative endoscopy varied, and the median delay was nearly 7 months.

In the paper's terms, the time point label means: neoterminal ileum biopsy at postoperative endoscopy, about 6 months after surgery. To be eligible, patients had to be adults with ileal or ileocolonic Crohn's disease and an indication for ileocolonic resection. Whole ileal mucosal biopsies were stored frozen at -80°C before DNA extraction. Genomic DNA was isolated from frozen whole biopsies using a TRizol-based method, and the DNA was quantified with a NanoDrop 2000 spectrophotometer. The clonotype comes from an adult with Crohn's disease. Sequencing was done on a sample of ileal tissue. Here the chain combines TRBV6-1 and TRBJ2-2, with the D gene not confidently named. The nucleotides are TGTGCCAGCAGTGAAGCATTCAGGACCGGGGAGCTGTTTTTT. This codes for CASSEAFRTGELFF.